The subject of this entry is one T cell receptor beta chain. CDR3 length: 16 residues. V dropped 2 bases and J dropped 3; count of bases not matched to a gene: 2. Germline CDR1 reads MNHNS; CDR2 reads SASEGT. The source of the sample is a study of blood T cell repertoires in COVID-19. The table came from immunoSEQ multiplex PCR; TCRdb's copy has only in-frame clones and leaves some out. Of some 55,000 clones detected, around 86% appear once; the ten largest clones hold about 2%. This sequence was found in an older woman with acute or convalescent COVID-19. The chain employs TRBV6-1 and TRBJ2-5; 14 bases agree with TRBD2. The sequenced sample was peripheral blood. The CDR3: CASSEWGLAGEETQYF. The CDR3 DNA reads TGTGCCAGCAGTGAATGGGGACTAGCGGGAGAAGAGACCCAGTACTTC.